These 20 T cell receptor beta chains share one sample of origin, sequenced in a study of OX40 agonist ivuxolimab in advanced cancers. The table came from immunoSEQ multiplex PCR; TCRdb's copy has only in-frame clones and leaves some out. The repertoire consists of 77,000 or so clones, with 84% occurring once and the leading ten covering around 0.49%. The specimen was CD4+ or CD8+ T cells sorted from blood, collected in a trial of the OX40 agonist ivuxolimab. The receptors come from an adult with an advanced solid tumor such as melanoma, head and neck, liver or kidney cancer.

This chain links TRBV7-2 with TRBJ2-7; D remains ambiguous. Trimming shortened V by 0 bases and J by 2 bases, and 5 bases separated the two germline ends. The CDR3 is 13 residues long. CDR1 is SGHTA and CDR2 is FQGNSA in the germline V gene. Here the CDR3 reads CASSLATAYEQYF. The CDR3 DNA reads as TGTGCCAGCAGCTTAGCGACCGCCTACGAGCAGTACTTC. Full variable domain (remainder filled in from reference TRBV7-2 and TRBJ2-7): GAGVSQSPSNKVTEKGKDVELRCDPISGHTALYWYRQSLGQGLEFLIYFQGNSAPDKSGLPSDRFSAERTGGSVSTLTIQRTQQEDSAVYLCASSLATAYEQYFGPGTRLTVT.

The CDR3 loop reads CASSMVWGRETQYF. DNA of the CDR3: TGTGCCAGTAGTATGGTATGGGGCCGGGAGACCCAGTACTTC. The chain employs TRBV19 and TRBJ2-5, with D possibly matching TRBD1 (5 bases). V was clipped by 3 bases and J by 5 bases, with 13 bases between them. CDR1 and CDR2 from the germline V gene are LNHDA and SQIVND (reference sequence). The CDR3 is 14 amino acids.

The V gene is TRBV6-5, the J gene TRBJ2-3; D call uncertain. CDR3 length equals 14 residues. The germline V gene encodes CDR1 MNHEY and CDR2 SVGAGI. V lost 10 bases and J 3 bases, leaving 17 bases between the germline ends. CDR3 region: CATTDPRSTDTQYF. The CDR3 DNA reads TGTGCCACAACAGACCCAAGATCTACAGATACGCAGTATTTT.

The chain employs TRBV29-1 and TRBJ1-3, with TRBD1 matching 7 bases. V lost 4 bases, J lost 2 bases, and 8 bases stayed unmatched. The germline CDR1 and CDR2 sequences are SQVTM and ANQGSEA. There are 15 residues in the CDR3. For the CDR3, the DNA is TGCAGCGTTGCGACCGGGACAGTAGCTGGAAACACCATATATTTT. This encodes CSVATGTVAGNTIYF.

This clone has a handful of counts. CDR3 sequence reads: CASSSDRVNYGYTF. Here the CDR3 DNA reads TGTGCCAGCAGCTCCGACAGGGTTAACTATGGCTACACCTTC. V gene TRBV11-2 combines with J gene TRBJ1-2; 7 nucleotides line up with TRBD1. Germline CDR1 is SGHAT and CDR2 is FQNNGV. The V gene end was trimmed by 4 bases and the J gene end by 1 base; junction bases not matched to a gene: 3. CDR3 length: 14 amino acids.

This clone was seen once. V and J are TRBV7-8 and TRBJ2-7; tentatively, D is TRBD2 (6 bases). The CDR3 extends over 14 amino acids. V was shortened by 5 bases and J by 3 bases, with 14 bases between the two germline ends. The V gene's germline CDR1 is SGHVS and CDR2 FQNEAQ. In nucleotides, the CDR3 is TGTGCCAGCAGCGGCCCGGGAGTGGGCTACGAGCAGTACTTC. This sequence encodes CASSGPGVGYEQYF. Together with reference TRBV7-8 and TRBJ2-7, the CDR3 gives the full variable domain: GAGVSQSPRYKVAKRGQDVALRCDPISGHVSLFWYQQALGQGPEFLTYFQNEAQLDKSGLPSDRFFAERPEGSVSTLKIQRTQQEDSAVYLCASSGPGVGYEQYFGPGTRLTVT.

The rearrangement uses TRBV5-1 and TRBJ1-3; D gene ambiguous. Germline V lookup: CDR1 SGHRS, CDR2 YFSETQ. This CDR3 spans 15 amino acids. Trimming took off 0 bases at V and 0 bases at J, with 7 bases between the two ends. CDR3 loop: CASSLGGNSGNTIYF. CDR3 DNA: TGCGCCAGCAGCTTGGGAGGTAACTCTGGAAACACCATATATTTT.

The CDR3, as DNA: TGTGCCAGCAGTTTATGGAACTCACCTTCGTTCACTCGCCAAGAGACCCAGTACTTC. Its protein is CASSLWNSPSFTRQETQYF. The J gene is TRBJ2-5, the V gene TRBV28; D gene ambiguous. Germline V gene data show CDR1 as MDHEN and CDR2 as SYDVKM. V dropped 0 bases and J dropped 1 base, with 21 bases sitting between them. The CDR3 runs to 19 residues. Using reference TRBV28 and TRBJ2-5 for the parts outside the CDR3, the full variable domain is DVKVTQSSRYLVKRTGEKVFLECVQDMDHENMFWYRQDPGLGLRLIYFSYDVKMKEKGDIPEGYSVSREKKERFSLILESASTNQTSMYLCASSLWNSPSFTRQETQYFGPGTRLLVL.

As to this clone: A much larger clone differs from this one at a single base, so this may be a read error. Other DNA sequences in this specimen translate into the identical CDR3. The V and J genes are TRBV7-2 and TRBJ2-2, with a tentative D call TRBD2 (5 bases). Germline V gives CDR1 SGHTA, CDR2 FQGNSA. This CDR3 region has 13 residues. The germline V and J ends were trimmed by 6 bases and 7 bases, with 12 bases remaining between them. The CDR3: CASSLYGSGELFF. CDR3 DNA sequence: TGTGCCAGCAGTTTATATGGGAGCGGGGAGCTGTTTTTT.

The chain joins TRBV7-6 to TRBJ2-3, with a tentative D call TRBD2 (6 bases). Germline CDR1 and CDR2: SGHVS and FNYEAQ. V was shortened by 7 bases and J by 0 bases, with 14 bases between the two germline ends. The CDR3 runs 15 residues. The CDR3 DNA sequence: TGTGCCAGCACCCGGTGGGGGGTAAGCACAGATACGCAGTATTTT. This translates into CASTRWGVSTDTQYF. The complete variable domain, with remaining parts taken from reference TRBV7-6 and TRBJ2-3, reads GAGVSQSPRYKVTKRGQDVALRCDPISGHVSLYWYRQALGQGPEFLTYFNYEAQQDKSGLPNDRFSAERPEGSISTLTIQRTEQRDSAMYRCASTRWGVSTDTQYFGPGTRLTVL.

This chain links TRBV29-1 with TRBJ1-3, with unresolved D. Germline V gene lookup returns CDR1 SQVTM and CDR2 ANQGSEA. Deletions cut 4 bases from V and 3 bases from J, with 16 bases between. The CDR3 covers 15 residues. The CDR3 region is CSVGSGPGDGNTIYF. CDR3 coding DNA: TGCAGCGTTGGATCGGGTCCCGGAGATGGAAACACCATATATTTT.

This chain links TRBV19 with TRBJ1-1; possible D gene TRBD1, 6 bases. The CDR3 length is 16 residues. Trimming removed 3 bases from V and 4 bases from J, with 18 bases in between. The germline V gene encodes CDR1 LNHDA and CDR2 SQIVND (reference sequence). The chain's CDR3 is CASSIPGQGAPTEAFF. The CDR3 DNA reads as TGTGCCAGTAGTATCCCGGGACAAGGGGCCCCCACTGAAGCTTTCTTT.

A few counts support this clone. As DNA, the CDR3 is TGTGCCTGGAATCCTATGACAAACTATGGCTACACCTTC. Its translation: CAWNPMTNYGYTF. V usage is TRBV30 and J usage is TRBJ1-2, with no clear D. CDR1 is GTSNPN and CDR2 is SVGIG in the germline V gene (reference sequence). The CDR3 sequence is 13 residues long. Trimming removed 4 bases from V and 2 bases from J, with 11 bases in between.

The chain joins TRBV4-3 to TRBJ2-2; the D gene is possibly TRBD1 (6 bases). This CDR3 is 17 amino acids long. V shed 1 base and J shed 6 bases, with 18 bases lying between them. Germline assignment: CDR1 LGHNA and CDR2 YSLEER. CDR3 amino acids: CASSQGGGFFPAGELFF. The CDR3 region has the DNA TGCGCCAGCAGCCAAGGAGGGGGTTTTTTTCCTGCCGGGGAGCTGTTTTTT.

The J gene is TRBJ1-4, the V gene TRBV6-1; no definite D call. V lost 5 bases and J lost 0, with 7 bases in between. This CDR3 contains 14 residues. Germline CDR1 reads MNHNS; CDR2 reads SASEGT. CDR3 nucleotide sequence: TGTGCCAGCAGTACCGGAGCAACTAATGAAAAACTGTTTTTT. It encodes CASSTGATNEKLFF.

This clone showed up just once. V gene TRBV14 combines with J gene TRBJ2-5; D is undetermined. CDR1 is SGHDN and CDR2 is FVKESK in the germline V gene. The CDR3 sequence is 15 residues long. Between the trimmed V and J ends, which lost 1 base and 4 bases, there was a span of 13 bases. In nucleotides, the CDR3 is TGTGCCAGCAGCCAAGTCCTAAGGCCAGGAGAGACCCAGTACTTC. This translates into CASSQVLRPGETQYF.

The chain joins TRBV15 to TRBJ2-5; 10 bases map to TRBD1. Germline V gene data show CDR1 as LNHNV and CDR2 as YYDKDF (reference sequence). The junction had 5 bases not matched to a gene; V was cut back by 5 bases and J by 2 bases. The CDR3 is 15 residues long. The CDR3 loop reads CATSRDRGPQETQYF. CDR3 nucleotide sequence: TGTGCCACCAGCCGGGACAGGGGCCCGCAAGAGACCCAGTACTTC. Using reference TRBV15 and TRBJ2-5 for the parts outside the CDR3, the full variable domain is DAMVIQNPRYQVTQFGKPVTLSCSQTLNHNVMYWYQQKSSQAPKLLFHYYDKDFNNEADTPDNFQSRRPNTSFCFLDIRSPGLGDTAMYLCATSRDRGPQETQYFGPGTRLLVL.

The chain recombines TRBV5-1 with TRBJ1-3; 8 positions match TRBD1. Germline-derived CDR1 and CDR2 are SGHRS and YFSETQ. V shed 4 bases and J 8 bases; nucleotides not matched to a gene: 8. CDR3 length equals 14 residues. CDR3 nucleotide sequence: TGCGCCAGCAGCCCCCGGACAGGGATGGACACCATATATTTT. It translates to CASSPRTGMDTIYF.

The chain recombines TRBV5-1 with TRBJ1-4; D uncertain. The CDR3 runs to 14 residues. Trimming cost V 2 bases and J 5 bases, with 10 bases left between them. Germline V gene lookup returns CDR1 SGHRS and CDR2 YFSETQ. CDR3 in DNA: TGCGCCAGCAGCTTTCGGCAGCCGAATGAAAAACTGTTTTTT. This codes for CASSFRQPNEKLFF.

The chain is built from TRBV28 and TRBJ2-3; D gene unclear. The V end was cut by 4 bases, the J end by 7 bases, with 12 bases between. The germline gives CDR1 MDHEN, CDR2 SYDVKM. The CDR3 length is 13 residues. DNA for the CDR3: TGTGCCAGCAGTTCCCTCCGGGCAAATACGCAGTATTTT. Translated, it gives CASSSLRANTQYF.